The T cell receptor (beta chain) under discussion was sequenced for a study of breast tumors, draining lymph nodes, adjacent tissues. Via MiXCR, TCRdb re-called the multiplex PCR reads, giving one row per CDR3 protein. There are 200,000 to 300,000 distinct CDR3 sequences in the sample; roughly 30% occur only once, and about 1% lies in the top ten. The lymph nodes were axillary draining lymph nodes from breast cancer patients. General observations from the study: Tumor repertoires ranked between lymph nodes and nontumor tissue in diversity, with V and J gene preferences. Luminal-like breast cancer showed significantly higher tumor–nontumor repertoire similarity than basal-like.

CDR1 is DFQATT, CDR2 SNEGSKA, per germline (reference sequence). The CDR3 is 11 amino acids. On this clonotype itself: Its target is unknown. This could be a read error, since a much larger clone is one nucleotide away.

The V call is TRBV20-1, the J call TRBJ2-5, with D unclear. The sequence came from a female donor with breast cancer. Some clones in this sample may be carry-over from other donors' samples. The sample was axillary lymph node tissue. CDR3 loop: CSARSQETQSF. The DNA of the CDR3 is TGCAGTGCTCGTTCCCAAGAGACCCAGTCCTTC.